One and the same sample provided the 16 T cell receptor beta chains below, sequenced in a study of blood T cell repertoires in COVID-19. Repertoires were generated with immunoSEQ multiplex PCR, while TCRdb's copy carries only in-frame clones and drops some. Of 180,000 or so clones listed, about 88% are singletons. Sample: peripheral blood. These receptor sequences come from a man aged 18-30 years with acute or convalescent COVID-19.

This clone was detected only once. The rearrangement links TRBV19 to TRBJ2-3; 9 nucleotides line up with TRBD2. J lost 5 bases, V lost 1 base, and 4 bases had no gene match. The CDR3 loop spans 15 amino acids. Germline V gene sequence: CDR1 LNHDA, CDR2 SQIVND (reference sequence). CDR3: CASSIGGGARDTQYF. As DNA, the CDR3 is TGTGCCAGTAGTATAGGCGGGGGGGCCCGAGATACGCAGTATTTT. Full variable domain (rest looked up from reference TRBV19 and TRBJ2-3): DGGITQSPKYLFRKEGQNVTLSCEQNLNHDAMYWYRQDPGQGLRLIYYSQIVNDFQKGDIAEGYSVSREKKESFPLTVTSAQKNPTAFYLCASSIGGGARDTQYFGPGTRLTVL.

This clone was recorded once. CDR3 loop: CASSQELWRAEAFF. Written as DNA, the CDR3 is TGCGCCAGCAGCCAAGAATTATGGAGAGCTGAAGCTTTCTTT. The J gene is TRBJ1-1, the V gene TRBV4-1; D ambiguous. CDR3 size: 14 residues. The V end lost 0 bases, the J end lost 6 bases, and 11 bases lay between the germline ends. Germline V gene data show CDR1 as MGHRA and CDR2 as YSYEKL.

This chain uses TRBV7-2 with TRBJ1-6, with D perhaps TRBD1 (5 bases). With 3 bases removed from V and 10 bases from J, the gap between germline ends came to 16 bases. CDR1 and CDR2 (germline): SGHTA, FQGNSA. CDR3 length equals 15 residues. For the CDR3, the DNA is TGTGCCAGCAGCTTCTTAGGGGTAGTTCGGTCACCCCTCCACTTT. Translation: CASSFLGVVRSPLHF.

The chain links TRBV2 to TRBJ2-2; TRBD2 matches 7 bases. In germline, CDR1 is SNHLY, CDR2 FYNNEI. V was clipped by 3 bases and J by 7 bases; unmatched bases: 5. The CDR3 has 14 residues. CDR3 sequence: CASSEVGGNGELFF. DNA of the CDR3: TGTGCCAGCAGTGAGGTGGGGGGGAACGGGGAGCTGTTTTTT.

The chain uses TRBV23-1 and TRBJ1-5; a possible D gene is TRBD1 (6 bases). TRBV23-1 is given ORF status, its function remaining uncertain. This CDR3 has 17 amino acids. V shed 6 bases and J shed 2 bases, with 20 bases lying between them. The CDR3 spells CASRQGLGVWGNQPQHF. The CDR3 DNA follows: TGCGCCAGCAGACAGGGCCTCGGGGTTTGGGGCAATCAGCCCCAGCATTTT.

This clone occurred a few times. The J gene is TRBJ1-1, the V gene TRBV28; the D is unclear. This CDR3 is 13 amino acids long. V lost 6 bases, J lost 5 bases, and 13 bases lay in between. Germline CDR1 is MDHEN and CDR2 is SYDVKM. CDR3: CASSRVIWTEAFF. As DNA, the CDR3 is TGTGCCAGCAGCCGGGTGATCTGGACTGAAGCTTTCTTT.

The genes are TRBV30 and TRBJ2-2; 11 positions match TRBD2. Germline trimming cut 2 bases from V and 6 bases from J; bases unmatched to any gene: 5. The CDR3 has 15 residues. Germline values: CDR1 GTSNPN, CDR2 SVGIG (reference sequence). DNA for the CDR3: TGTGCCTGGAGTCGCTTAGCGGGGGGGGCCGGGGAGCTGTTTTTT. This sequence encodes CAWSRLAGGAGELFF.

The chain couples TRBV6-1 to TRBJ1-2; TRBD1 agrees at 7 bases. The CDR3 is made up of 16 amino acids. The junction had 12 bases not matched to a gene; V was cut back by 0 bases and J by 8 bases. Germline values: CDR1 MNHNS, CDR2 SASEGT. The CDR3 reads CASSEADHRGIYGYTF. In DNA form, the CDR3 reads TGTGCCAGCAGTGAAGCGGATCACAGGGGCATCTACGGCTACACCTTC.

This clone has only a few counts. V is TRBV7-9 and J is TRBJ1-1, with D possibly matching TRBD1 (5 bases). CDR1 and CDR2 (germline): SEHNR, FQNEAQ (reference sequence). The CDR3 has 16 amino acids. The germline V and J ends were trimmed by 5 bases and 0 bases, with 16 bases remaining between them. This CDR3 is CASSPNRPDMNTEAFF. The CDR3 nucleotides are TGTGCCAGCAGCCCCAACCGACCGGACATGAACACTGAAGCTTTCTTT.

The J gene is TRBJ2-1, the V gene TRBV18, with D unclear. Trimming took 2 bases from V and 5 from J, leaving 16 bases between them. The germline V gene encodes CDR1 KGHSH and CDR2 LQKENI. This CDR3 is 16 amino acids long. CDR3 in DNA: TGTGCCAGCTCACCATTTCCTGCGAACCGAGACAATGAGCAGTTCTTC. Residues: CASSPFPANRDNEQFF.

The chain recombines TRBV9 with TRBJ2-3; D is ambiguous. Trimming took off 3 bases at V and 1 base at J, with 9 bases between the two ends. Germline-derived CDR1 and CDR2 are SGDLS and YYNGEE. This CDR3 contains 14 residues. CDR3 amino acids: CASSGRGRTDTQYF. As DNA, the CDR3 is TGTGCCAGCAGCGGCCGAGGCCGCACAGATACGCAGTATTTT.

This clone was found once. V usage is TRBV5-8 and J usage is TRBJ2-7, with D possibly matching TRBD1 (5 bases). The CDR3 spans 13 residues. In germline, CDR1 is SGHTS, CDR2 YDEGEE. Deletions cut 4 bases from V and 3 bases from J, with 11 bases between. The CDR3 coding sequence is TGTGCCAGCAGCGTTGGAGACAGCTACGAGCAGTACTTC. Its protein is CASSVGDSYEQYF. Full variable domain (rest looked up from reference TRBV5-8 and TRBJ2-7): EAGVTQSPTHLIKTRGQQATLRCSPISGHTSVYWYQQALGLGLQFLLWYDEGEERNRGNFPPRFSGRQFPNYSSELNVNALELEDSALYLCASSVGDSYEQYFGPGTRLTVT.

This chain connects TRBV7-9 to TRBJ2-5; D is possibly TRBD2 (6 bases). The V end was cut by 5 bases, the J end by 5 bases, with 15 bases between. The CDR3 runs 14 residues. In germline, CDR1 is SEHNR, CDR2 FQNEAQ (reference sequence). CDR3 nucleotides: TGTGCCAGCAGCCCTATGGCGGGGACGGAGACCCAGTACTTC. It yields the protein CASSPMAGTETQYF. The full variable domain, completed using reference TRBV7-9 and TRBJ2-5, is DTGVSQNPRHKITKRGQNVTFRCDPISEHNRLYWYRQTLGQGPEFLTYFQNEAQLEKSRLLSDRFSAERPKGSFSTLEIQRTEQGDSAMYLCASSPMAGTETQYFGPGTRLLVL.

The chain uses TRBV5-8 and TRBJ1-3; D may be TRBD1 (5 bases). The germline V gene encodes CDR1 SGHTS and CDR2 YDEGEE. This CDR3 is 16 amino acids long. Trimming cost V 4 bases and J 0 bases, with 14 bases left between them. The CDR3 here is CASSAEGASSGNTIYF. DNA for the CDR3: TGTGCCAGCAGCGCGGAAGGGGCGAGCTCTGGAAACACCATATATTTT.

The chain has TRBV7-2 and TRBJ2-3, with D maybe TRBD1 (6 bases). The CDR3 is 16 amino acids. V was pared by 5 bases and J by 0 bases, with 15 bases between. Germline CDR1 SGHTA, CDR2 FQGNSA. The CDR3 region is CASSTTGSVSTDTQYF. In DNA form, the CDR3 reads TGTGCCAGCAGCACAACAGGGTCCGTTAGCACAGATACGCAGTATTTT.

This chain connects TRBV5-1 to TRBJ2-3; TRBD2 aligns across 12 bases. CDR3 length equals 16 residues. V was clipped by 4 bases and J by 4 bases; unmatched bases: 7. Germline CDR1 and CDR2: SGHRS and YFSETQ. Here the CDR3 reads CASSGLAGFRSDTQYF. The CDR3 DNA reads TGCGCCAGCAGCGGACTAGCGGGGTTCAGGTCAGATACGCAGTATTTT.